Below are 2 T cell receptor beta chains sequenced from a single sample in a study of T cell responses to AZD1222 COVID-19 vaccine. Method: immunoSEQ multiplex PCR; TCRdb's copy keeps in-frame clones and lacks some. In the table there are about 62,000 clones, approximately 80% of which are singletons. The material was peripheral blood, obtained on day 0 of AZD1222 vaccination. The receptor source for this set is an adult in good health.

The chain couples TRBV2 to TRBJ2-7, with TRBD2 identical over 9 bases. V dropped 9 bases and J dropped 3; count of bases not matched to a gene: 9. Per the germline V gene, CDR1 is SNHLY and CDR2 is FYNNEI. CDR3 length equals 14 residues. The CDR3 sequence is CASFLAGIIYEQYF. The CDR3 nucleotides read TGTGCCAGTTTTCTAGCGGGGATAATCTACGAGCAGTACTTC.

The chain has TRBV6-5 and TRBJ2-7; D is possibly TRBD2 (5 bases). Germline lookup yields CDR1 MNHEY and CDR2 SVGAGI. This CDR3 comprises 15 residues. V was shortened by 0 bases and J by 0 bases, with 9 bases between the two germline ends. The CDR3 sequence is CASSYSAEDSYEQYF. In nucleotides, the CDR3 is TGTGCCAGCAGTTACTCAGCGGAGGACTCCTACGAGCAGTACTTC.